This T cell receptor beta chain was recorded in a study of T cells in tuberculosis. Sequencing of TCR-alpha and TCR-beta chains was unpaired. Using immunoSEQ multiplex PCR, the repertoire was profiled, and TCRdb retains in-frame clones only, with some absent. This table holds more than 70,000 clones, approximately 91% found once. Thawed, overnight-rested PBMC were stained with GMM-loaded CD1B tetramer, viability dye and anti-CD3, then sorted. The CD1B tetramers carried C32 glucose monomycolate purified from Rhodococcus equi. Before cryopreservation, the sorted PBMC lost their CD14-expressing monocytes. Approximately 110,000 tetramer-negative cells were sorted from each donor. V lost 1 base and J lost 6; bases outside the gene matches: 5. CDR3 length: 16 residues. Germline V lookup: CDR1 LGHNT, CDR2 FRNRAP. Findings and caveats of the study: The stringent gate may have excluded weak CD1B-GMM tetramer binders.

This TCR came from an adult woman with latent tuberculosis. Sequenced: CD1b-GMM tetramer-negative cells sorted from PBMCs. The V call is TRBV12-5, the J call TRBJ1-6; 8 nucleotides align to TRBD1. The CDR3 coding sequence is TGTGCTAGTGGTTTGGCCGGACAGGGACCTAATTCACCCCTCCACTTT. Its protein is CASGLAGQGPNSPLHF.